This T cell receptor (beta chain) was profiled in a study of cytomegalovirus exposure and HLA in healthy donors (dated by TCRdb to about 2017). Regarding the research as a whole: According to an earlier analysis of 587 of the donors, some 180 million T cells yielded 117 million unique TCR beta sequences and approximately 280 Gb of sequence data. A separate validation cohort of roughly 130 different subjects was used in addition to the roughly 670-subject first cohort. A later analysis re-analyzed previously published TCR beta repertoires from roughly 630 donors and added high-resolution HLA genotyping to study TCR occurrence patterns. Class I and class II HLA loci were covered by the typing at four-digit resolution. A few DR-DQ haplotypes were treated as single units for association and clustering because of strong linkage in the cohort. Across around 400 genotyped donors of the cohort, an average of about 240,000 unique TCR beta nucleotide sequences per donor were sequenced, and 15% to 20% of those sequences were non-productive. An early release covering approximately 600 HLA-typed donors comprised approximately 290 gigabases of sequencing data and roughly 86 million unique TCR sequences. The number of donors typed differed by locus, with roughly 629-640 for A, B, C, DRB1 and DQB1, approximately 500 for DQA1, 600 to 610 for DPA1, and some 450 for DPB1. In a later genetic analysis, genome-wide SNP genotypes for 398 of the 666 donors were used, and that subset was treated as a discovery cohort. To predict cytomegalovirus infection status, the study brought together high-throughput TCR immunosequencing, statistical association of individual TCRs with disease status, and machine learning. Of the 300 to 500 genotyped donors, approximately 81% were placed in the genetic ancestry cluster associated with self-reported Caucasian donors. The study aimed to test whether cataloging public T cell receptors could reveal signatures of past pathogen exposure. The study profiled the T cell repertoires of 500 to 800 subjects by immunosequencing and related them to cytomegalovirus serostatus. To decide whether each TCR beta V gene segment behaved as functional or pseudogenic, an earlier analysis of some 540 of the donors relied on high-throughput TCR beta sequencing. Every repertoire in the discovery cohort had been generated on one and the same sequencing platform. Donor age, sex, ethnicity and CMV serostatus were collected together with the repertoire data. Rather than using new phenotypic data, the later analysis identified candidate immune exposures from TCR beta sequences and from how often those sequences occurred across donors. The investigation overall reported the following: While some public TCRs were present in many individuals, most TCR sequences turned up only very rarely across donors. Correlated functional status among segregating V segments might be attributable to linkage disequilibrium, but an unknown experimental factor could not be ruled out. Compared with equally common non-associated chains, HLA-associated TCR beta chains in a later analysis were more clonally expanded and had lower generation probabilities. An association between a missense DCLRE1C variant and V-gene and J-gene trimming of TCR beta chains was found in a later genetic analysis and replicated in an independent cohort. According to a later genetic analysis, donors in an Asian-associated ancestry cluster had fewer N-insertions in productive TCRs than the approximately 670-donor mean. Some IMGT-functional V segments, including TRBV6-2 and TRBV6-3, could not be told apart with the 87-base-pair reads, so those segments were excluded. In both the original and validation cohorts, the classifier was reported to diagnose cytomegalovirus status with high specificity and sensitivity. In this cohort, only TCR beta chains were sequenced, and detectable features were limited by the absence of alpha or paired-chain data. The presence/absence analyses assumed that sequencing depth was roughly uniform across donors, and that assumption may not be true. It was suggested by the authors that the approach could potentially be generalized to other disease states and immunological phenotypes. In a later analysis, TCR association rates were found to vary across HLA loci, with the most associated TCRs seen for DRB1 alleles and the fewest for HLA-C alleles. Strong co-occurrence of HLA alleles, especially DR and DQ, made assigning TCR associations to individual alleles difficult. At a false discovery rate of 0.05, a later analysis linked 16,000 or so TCR beta sequences to specific HLA alleles. In an earlier analysis of around 600 of the donors, most TCR beta V segments appeared in productive rearrangements about 87% or about 30% of the time, broadly matching IMGT annotations. Fewer than 20 rarely observed V segments, including chromosome 9 orphons, were excluded from the earlier analysis of approximately 500 of the donors because counts were too low. Most CMV-associated TCR beta chains appeared to be HLA-restricted in a later analysis, and the HLA associations seemed to be driven largely by CMV exposure. A further reported finding was that TCR beta sequences accurately predicted the HLA-A and HLA-B alleles for most subjects in the first cohort. CMV serostatus was the only immune exposure information available for the cohort. Three of the identified cytomegalovirus-associated TCR beta chains were confirmed in vitro to be specific for cytomegalovirus antigens. HLA typing was unavailable for some donors at each locus, so association tests used only the typed subset. A later analysis reported that several top co-occurrence clusters appeared linked to parvovirus B19, influenza, CMV and Epstein-Barr virus. The sequencing pipeline was judged likely to have produced a cluster of highly shared sequence variants as a technical artifact. In the study, around 160 TCR beta chains were listed as associated with cytomegalovirus.

V loses 6 bases, J loses 3 bases, and the germline ends lie 8 bases apart. Reading from cysteine to phenylalanine, the CDR3 counts 12 amino acids. Only the CDR3 portion is preserved as DNA: 36 bases, with reading frame beginning at the first base. The germline V gene (reference sequence) specifies LNHDA as CDR1 and SQIVND as CDR2. The cohort was made up of approximately 670 healthy bone marrow donors. All cohort members were sampled while nominally healthy, although unrecorded immune exposures were likely present. The donor was CMV seropositive and was included in the group of some 290 seropositive cohort members. A peripheral blood sample was provided by each donor, and peripheral blood mononuclear cells were used for TCR beta sequencing. The Qiagen DNeasy Blood Extraction Kit was used to extract genomic DNA from the blood cell samples. The receptor library was made with the immunoSEQ multiplex PCR assay. For the multiplex PCR, a mixture combining 60 forward primers for TCR Vbeta segments and 13 reverse primers for TCR Jbeta segments was used. A multiplex PCR assay on genomic DNA amplified the CDR3 region of rearranged TCR beta genes. Amplified TCR beta libraries were sequenced as 87-base-pair reads on the Illumina HiSeq System. As for how the authors treated the data: In a later analysis, tens of millions of unique TCR beta chains were counted across the 500 to 700 repertoires, and approximately 11 million of these chains were shared by at least two donors. Raw reads were error-corrected and collapsed into unique sequences with a nearest-neighbor algorithm that merged closely related sequences to remove PCR and sequencing errors. CDR3 sequences were aligned to IMGT reference sequences to assign V, D and J gene segments. For a sequence to be retained, a match of at least six nucleotides was required to both a V gene segment and a J gene segment. A rearrangement counted as productive if the CDR3 had no stop codons and remained in frame with V and J, and every other rearrangement counted as non-productive. CDR3 was defined by IMGT convention, running from the second conserved V-encoded cysteine to the conserved J-encoded phenylalanine. The earlier analysis of about 570 of the donors excluded any sequence lacking an unambiguous match to a single V gene segment. In an earlier analysis of 500 to 750 of the donors, V segments were called functional above 56.7% productive rearrangements and were called segregating when the between-donor standard deviation exceeded 5%. A statistical classification framework was built for diagnosing cytomegalovirus status from the catalog of TCR beta chain sequences. In a later analysis, V and J genes were assigned by comparing TCR nucleotide sequences against IMGT/GENE-DB human TR gene sequences. In a later analysis, CDR3 sequences and most-parsimonious VDJ recombination scenarios were assigned using the TCRdist pipeline. In a later analysis, each TCR beta chain was defined by its CDR3 amino acid sequence together with its V-gene family, and reads lacking a unique V-gene family were excluded. A later analysis removed 550 to 650 highly shared, low-generation-probability nucleotide sequences to deal with suspected cross-contamination and a sequencing artifact. In a later analysis, a clonal expansion index was calculated for each public chain from normalized within-repertoire ranks of inferred template counts. In a later analysis, generation probabilities were computed using a VDJ recombination model fitted to out-of-frame rearrangements, and the results were checked against IGoR. A later analysis scored TCR-TCR, TCR-HLA and TCR-CMV co-occurrence with hypergeometric tests, applying a repertoire-size bias correction to TCR pairs. A later analysis estimated false discovery rates by permuting HLA or CMV assignments 20 times. A later analysis grouped co-occurring TCRs with DBSCAN, adding TCRdist sequence similarity when clustering within HLA-allele-positive subsets. Repertoires with fewer than 30,000 or more than 120,000 public chains, plus five repertoires with anomalous nucleotide sharing, were excluded from co-occurrence clustering. Imported from immuneACCESS, the table was reduced by TCRdb to in-frame sequences with V and J called. These copies leave out some clones; in studies compared against another copy, an unresolved V gene accounts for under half, and the cause of the remainder is not known. V and J calls and clone size come straight from that table; D and trimming were deduced from the DNA. Present in this sample are about 150,000 clones, about 83% of which were seen just once. The ten largest clones take up around 4.8% of the sample.

As concerns this clone: Its target antigen remains unknown. Base quality data are lacking; no much larger clone is found one base away.

The chain joins TRBV19 to TRBJ1-1; the D gene is perhaps TRBD1, on 5 matching bases. The receptor comes from a girl under 18 in good health and CMV-seropositive. The sequenced sample consisted of PBMCs. The DNA sequence follows: TGTGCCAGTAGGCAGGGCGACACTGAAGCTTTCTTT. It encodes CASRQGDTEAFF.